Shown below are 16 T cell receptor beta chains from a single sample sequenced in a study of blood T cells in healthy people across ages. A second PCR, run for roughly 7 to 11 cycles, used a sample-barcoded 5' primer plus a J-beta primer mix. TCRdb recomputed calls from the 5' RACE reads with MiXCR, one row per CDR3 protein. The sample carries hundreds of thousands of distinct CDR3 sequences, around half recorded once. Sequenced material: blood. These receptors were collected from a woman aged 55-70 years in good health.

The chain couples TRBV27 to TRBJ2-3; 11 bases agree with TRBD2. The CDR3 spans 15 residues. Germline V lookup: CDR1 MNHEY, CDR2 SMNVEV (reference sequence). Unmatched junction bases numbered 10, after V lost 6 bases and J lost 8 bases. The CDR3 sequence: CASRSIAGGWATQYF. In nucleotides, the CDR3 is TGTGCCAGCAGAAGTATAGCGGGAGGGTGGGCTACGCAGTATTTT.

The chain joins TRBV10-3 to TRBJ2-3; D not certain. The CDR3 spans 15 residues. Trimming shortened V by 6 bases and J by 2 bases, and 15 bases separated the two germline ends. The germline V gene encodes CDR1 ENHRY and CDR2 SYGVKD. CDR3 nucleotides: TGTGCCATCAGACGGACGGAATCCATCACAGATACGCAGTATTTT. This gives the protein CAIRRTESITDTQYF.

The chain carries TRBV27 and TRBJ2-4; TRBD2 matches 9 bases. Trimming cost V 7 bases and J 6 bases; bases outside gene matches: 7. Germline V lookup: CDR1 MNHEY, CDR2 SMNVEV (reference sequence). The CDR3 runs 14 residues. CDR3 sequence (DNA): TGTGCCAGCACCAGAGCGGGAGGTTCAAACATTCAGTACTTC. Protein: CASTRAGGSNIQYF.

This chain connects TRBV29-1 to TRBJ2-7; a possible D gene is TRBD2 (7 bases). The germline CDR1 and CDR2 sequences are SQVTM and ANQGSEA. With 6 bases removed from V and 0 bases from J, the gap between germline ends came to 12 bases. This CDR3 spans 13 amino acids. The CDR3 coding sequence is TGCAGCGTGGGGGGGGCAGCCTCCTACGAGCAGTACTTC. Its protein product is CSVGGAASYEQYF.

CDR3 in amino acids: CASRRLAGNYEQYF. DNA for the CDR3: TGTGCCAGCAGGCGACTAGCGGGAAACTACGAGCAGTACTTC. The chain combines TRBV6-5 with TRBJ2-5; 11 bases map to TRBD2. Judging by the DNA end, TRBJ2-7 fits better; the J call may be wrong. Germline CDR1 and CDR2: MNHEY and SVGAGI. The CDR3 runs to 14 residues.

The chain links TRBV28 to TRBJ1-6, with D uncertain. V was shortened by 5 bases and J by 9 bases, with 8 bases between the two germline ends. Germline V CDR1 and CDR2: MDHEN, SYDVKM. This CDR3 is built from 12 residues. The CDR3 sequence is CASSQAVSPLHF. For the CDR3, the DNA is TGTGCCAGCAGTCAGGCGGTTTCACCCCTCCACTTT. Using reference TRBV28 and TRBJ1-6 for the parts outside the CDR3, the full variable domain is DVKVTQSSRYLVKRTGEKVFLECVQDMDHENMFWYRQDPGLGLRLIYFSYDVKMKEKGDIPEGYSVSREKKERFSLILESASTNQTSMYLCASSQAVSPLHFGNGTRLTVT.

The chain recombines TRBV5-1 with TRBJ2-2, with D unclear. Per germline, CDR1 SGHRS and CDR2 YFSETQ. V shed 0 bases and J shed 1 base, with 4 bases lying between them. The CDR3 sequence is 14 residues long. CDR3 coding DNA: TGCGCCAGCAGCTTGGAACAGAACACCGGGGAGCTGTTTTTT. Its protein is CASSLEQNTGELFF.

V gene TRBV21-1 combines with J gene TRBJ2-2; no check of the table's D call, TRBD2, against the DNA was made. TRBV21-1 is recorded as a pseudogene. The CDR3 runs 17 residues. The CDR3 sequence: CASSKARGLADTGELFF. CDR3 nucleotide sequence: TGTGCCAGCAGCAAAGCCCGTGGACTAGCCGACACCGGGGAGCTGTTTTTT.

This clonotype was seen only once. Sequence at one end of the junction differs from germline and may be a read error. The rearrangement joins TRBV29-1 to TRBJ1-2, with D maybe TRBD1 (5 bases). Germline-derived CDR1 and CDR2 are SQVTM and ANQGSEA. The CDR3 has 13 residues. The CDR3 DNA reads TGCAGCGTGACCCCAGGGCGCAGCTATGGCCACACCTTC. Its translation: CSVTPGRSYGHTF.

This chain uses TRBV20-1 with TRBJ1-6; TRBD1 agrees at 8 bases. Germline loops: CDR1 DFQATT, CDR2 SNEGSKA (reference sequence). With V trimmed by 0 bases and J by 6 bases, 10 bases remained unmatched. There are 17 residues in the CDR3. The CDR3 coding sequence is TGCAGTGCTAGAGATCCATGGGGCAGGGGGCTTAATTCACCCCTCCACTTT. Its translation: CSARDPWGRGLNSPLHF.

This chain links TRBV18 with TRBJ1-2, with 11 bases matching TRBD1. The length of the CDR3 is 15 residues. Per the germline V gene, CDR1 is KGHSH and CDR2 is LQKENI. V lost 4 bases, J lost 3 bases, and 4 bases stayed unmatched. In DNA form, the CDR3 reads TGTGCCAGCTCACGGCGGACAGGGGGCGACTATGGCTACACCTTC. It is translated as CASSRRTGGDYGYTF.

This chain links TRBV28 with TRBJ1-2, with 7 bases lining up with TRBD1. After removal of 6 bases from V and 4 bases from J, the junction contained 8 bases not matched to a gene. This CDR3 has 14 residues. Germline V gives CDR1 MDHEN, CDR2 SYDVKM. This chain's CDR3 is CASSPPQGLYGYTF. CDR3 sequence (DNA): TGTGCCAGCAGCCCACCACAGGGGCTCTATGGCTACACCTTC.

The CDR3 loop reads CAISRDYSSYEQYF. CDR3 DNA: TGTGCCATCAGTAGGGACTATAGCTCCTACGAGCAGTACTTC. V usage is TRBV10-3 and J usage is TRBJ2-7; 7 bases agree with TRBD2. CDR3 length equals 14 residues. V lost 5 bases and J lost 0; bases outside the gene matches: 4. Germline assignment: CDR1 ENHRY and CDR2 SYGVKD.

V gene TRBV7-9 combines with J gene TRBJ2-3, with unresolved D. The germline V and J ends were trimmed by 2 bases and 1 base, with 10 bases remaining between them. The CDR3 sequence is 15 residues long. Per germline, CDR1 SEHNR and CDR2 FQNEAQ (reference sequence). The CDR3 sequence is CASSLSNSRTDTQYF. CDR3 nucleotide sequence: TGTGCCAGCAGCTTATCGAACAGTCGCACAGATACGCAGTATTTT. Full variable domain (missing parts from reference TRBV7-9 and TRBJ2-3): DTGVSQNPRHKITKRGQNVTFRCDPISEHNRLYWYRQTLGQGPEFLTYFQNEAQLEKSRLLSDRFSAERPKGSFSTLEIQRTEQGDSAMYLCASSLSNSRTDTQYFGPGTRLTVL.

The chain is built from TRBV10-3 and TRBJ2-1; D might be TRBD2 (5 bases). Germline lookup yields CDR1 ENHRY and CDR2 SYGVKD. This CDR3 contains 15 residues. V was trimmed by 0 bases and J by 7 bases, leaving 13 bases between them. The CDR3 nucleotides are TGTGCCATCAGTGAGTCGAGGGTGGTAACTAATGAGCAGTTCTTC. Protein sequence: CAISESRVVTNEQFF.

The chain combines TRBV11-3 with TRBJ2-2; TRBD2 agrees at 11 bases. Losses at the gene ends were 2 bases for V and 2 bases for J; bases not matched to a gene: 4. The CDR3 is 17 amino acids. Germline lookup yields CDR1 SGHNT and CDR2 YENEEA. The CDR3 is CASSLTSGSINTGELFF. The DNA for the CDR3 is TGTGCCAGCAGCTTAACTAGCGGGAGTATAAACACCGGGGAGCTGTTTTTT.